The T cell receptor beta chain under discussion was sequenced for a study of cytomegalovirus exposure and HLA in healthy donors. Study in general: As an earlier analysis found, 150 million to 200 million T cells yielded about 120 million unique TCR beta sequences.

PCR used 60 Vbeta primers and 13 Jbeta primers. The method was immunoSEQ multiplex PCR; TCRdb's version includes in-frame clones alone and lacks a portion of them. The sample comprises about 110,000 clones, around 77% of which are singletons, and around 5.8% rests with the top ten. Whole-study results and caveats: It was shown in a later analysis that HLA-associated TCR beta chains were more clonally expanded than other, equally common chains.

Trimming took off 1 base at V and 12 bases at J, with 21 bases between the two ends. The germline CDR1 and CDR2 sequences are GTSNPN and SVGIG (reference sequence). This CDR3 is built from 15 residues. Comment on this clone: Antigen specificity is unknown.

The TCR comes from a woman under 40 in good health and CMV-seropositive. The rearrangement joins TRBV30 to TRBJ1-4; D possibly corresponds to TRBD1 (6 bases). The sequenced material came from PBMCs. The CDR3 reads CAWSADSRGVEELFF. DNA of the CDR3: TGTGCCTGGAGTGCGGACAGTCGGGGGGTAGAGGAACTGTTTTTT.